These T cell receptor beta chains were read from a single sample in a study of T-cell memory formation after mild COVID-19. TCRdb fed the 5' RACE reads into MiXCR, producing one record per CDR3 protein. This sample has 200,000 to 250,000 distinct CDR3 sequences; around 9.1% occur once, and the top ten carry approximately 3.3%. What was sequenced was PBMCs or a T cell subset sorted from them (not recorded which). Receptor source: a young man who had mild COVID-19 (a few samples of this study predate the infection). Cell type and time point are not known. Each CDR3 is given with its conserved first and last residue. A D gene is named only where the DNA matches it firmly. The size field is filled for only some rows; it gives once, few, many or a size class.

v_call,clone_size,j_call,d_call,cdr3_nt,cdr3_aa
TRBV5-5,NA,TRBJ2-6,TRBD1,TGTGCCAGCACCCTGACCACAGGGGGGCAAAGCGTCCTGACTTTC,CASTLTTGGQSVLTF
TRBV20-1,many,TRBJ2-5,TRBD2,TGCAGTGCTGATGGGACTAGCGGGGGCCAAGAGACCCAGTACTTC,CSADGTSGGQETQYF
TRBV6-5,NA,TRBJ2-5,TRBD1,TGTGCCAGCAGTTACTCGTGGGACAGGACAGAGACCCAGTACTTC,CASSYSWDRTETQYF
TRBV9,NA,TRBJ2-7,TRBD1,TGTGCCAGCATCGTAGCGGACAGGGGACGGCACGAGCAGTACTTC,CASIVADRGRHEQYF
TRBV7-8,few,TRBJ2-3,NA,TGTGCCAGCAGCTTAACCCGGGGCCGAGATACGCAGTATTTT,CASSLTRGRDTQYF
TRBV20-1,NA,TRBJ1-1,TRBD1,TGCAGTGTCTTGACAGGGAGAGGACAAGCTTTCTTT,CSVLTGRGQAFF
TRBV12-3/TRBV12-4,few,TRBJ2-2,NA,TGTGCCAGCACGGCGGGGGCCTCGGCCACCGGGGAGCTGTTTTTT,CASTAGASATGELFF
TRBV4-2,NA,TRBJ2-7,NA,TGTGCCAGCAGCCAAGAATCTTCCCGAGGGACGGAGCAGTACTTC,CASSQESSRGTEQYF
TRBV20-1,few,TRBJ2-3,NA,TGCAGTGGGAAAGACCGGACAGGCACAGATACGCAGTATTTT,CSGKDRTGTDTQYF
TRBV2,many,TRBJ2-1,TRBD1,TGTGCCAGCACTCCGGACAGGGGAGATGAGCAGTTCTTC,CASTPDRGDEQFF
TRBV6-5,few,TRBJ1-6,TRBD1,TGTGCCAGCAGTTGGGGACAGGGGGGCTCCTATAATTCACCCCTCCACTTT,CASSWGQGGSYNSPLHF
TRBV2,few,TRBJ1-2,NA,TGTGCCAGCAGTTTTCAAGGGGGGAACTATGGCTACACCTTC,CASSFQGGNYGYTF
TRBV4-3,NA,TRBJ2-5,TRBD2,TGCGCCAGCAGCCAGATAGCGGGGGGGCCGGAGACCCAGTACTTC,CASSQIAGGPETQYF
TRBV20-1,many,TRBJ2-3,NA,TGCAGTGCCGACCTGGGCGGGAGCACAGATACGCAGTATTTT,CSADLGGSTDTQYF
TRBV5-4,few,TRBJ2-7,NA,TGTGCCAGCAGCTTCGGCCCGAAGGGCTACGAGCAGTACTTC,CASSFGPKGYEQYF
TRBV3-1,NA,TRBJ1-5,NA,TGTGCCAGCAGCCAGTCGGAGGTTGGCAATCAGCCCCAGCATTTT,CASSQSEVGNQPQHF
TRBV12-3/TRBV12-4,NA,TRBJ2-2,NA,TGTGCCAGCAGTTTAGCTTGGCTCACCGGGGAGCTGTTTTTT,CASSLAWLTGELFF
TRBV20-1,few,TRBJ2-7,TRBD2,TGCAGTGCTAGAGATCTGAGCGGGGGGGCCTCCTACGAGCAGTACTTC,CSARDLSGGASYEQYF
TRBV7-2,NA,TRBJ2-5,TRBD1,TGTGCCAGCAGCTTGGGGACAGGGTCCCCACAAGAGACCCAGTACTTC,CASSLGTGSPQETQYF
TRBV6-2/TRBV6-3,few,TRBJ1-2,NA,TGTGCCAGCAGCTTGACAGCAATAATCTACACCTTC,CASSLTAIIYTF
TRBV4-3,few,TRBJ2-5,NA,TGCGCCAGCAGCCAAGGAATAGGAGAGACCCAGTACTTC,CASSQGIGETQYF
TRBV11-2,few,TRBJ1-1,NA,TGTGCCAGCAGCTTAGGTCCGGGTCAGGGCACTGAAGCTTTCTTT,CASSLGPGQGTEAFF
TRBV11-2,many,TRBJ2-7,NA,TGTGCCAGCAGCGTATCCTACGAGCAGTACTTC,CASSVSYEQYF
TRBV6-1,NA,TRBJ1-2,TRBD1,TGTGCCAGCGTTCAGGGGGACTATGGCTACACCTTC,CASVQGDYGYTF
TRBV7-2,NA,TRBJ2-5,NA,TGTGCCAGCAGCTTATATGAAGAGACCCAGTACTTC,CASSLYEETQYF
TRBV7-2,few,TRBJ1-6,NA,TGTGCCAGCAGCACGACCTATTCACCCCTCCACTTT,CASSTTYSPLHF
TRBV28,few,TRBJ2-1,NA,TGTGCCAGCAGTTGGAGCTACGGGCAGGGGGGACATGAGCAGTTCTTC,CASSWSYGQGGHEQFF
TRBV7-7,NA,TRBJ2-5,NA,TGTGCCAGCAGCCCCTCGGTCCAAGAGACCCAGTACTTC,CASSPSVQETQYF
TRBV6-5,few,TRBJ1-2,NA,TGTGCCAGCAGTTACTCGGGCAGCCGGGGCTACACCTTC,CASSYSGSRGYTF
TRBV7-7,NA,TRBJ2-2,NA,TGTGCCAGCAGCACCCATTTAGGAGCCACCGGGGAGCTGTTTTTT,CASSTHLGATGELFF
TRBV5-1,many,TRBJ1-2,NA,TGCGCCAGCAGCCGAGGGGAAGGTGGGAGGCAGAACTATGGCTACACCTTC,CASSRGEGGRQNYGYTF
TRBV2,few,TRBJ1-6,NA,TGTGCCAGCAGTGGAAATGGGCCAGCCGATAATTCACCCCTCCACTTT,CASSGNGPADNSPLHF
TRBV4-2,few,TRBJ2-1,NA,TGTGCCAGCAGCCAAGACTCCGGGGCCTATGAGCAGTTCTTC,CASSQDSGAYEQFF
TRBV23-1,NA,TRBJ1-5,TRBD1,TGCGCCAGCAGTCAAAGAGGCAGGGGGGATAGCAATCAGCCCCAGCATTTT,CASSQRGRGDSNQPQHF
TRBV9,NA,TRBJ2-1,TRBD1,TGTGCCAGCAGCGTGGCCGGGACAGGGCATCAGTTCTTC,CASSVAGTGHQFF
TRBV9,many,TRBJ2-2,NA,TGTGCCAGCAGCGTAGTCGACACCGGGGAGCTGTTTTTT,CASSVVDTGELFF
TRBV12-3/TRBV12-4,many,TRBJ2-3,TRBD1,TGTGCCAGCAGCCGTCGGGACAGGGCCAGCACAGATACGCAGTATTTT,CASSRRDRASTDTQYF
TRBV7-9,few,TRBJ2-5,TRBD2,TGTGCCAGCAGCCCGCCGGGACTAGCGGGGAAAGAGACCCAGTACTTC,CASSPPGLAGKETQYF
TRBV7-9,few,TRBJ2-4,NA,TGTGCCAGCAGCTGGCCGCAGGGCGTCAGCAAAAACATTCAGTACTTC,CASSWPQGVSKNIQYF
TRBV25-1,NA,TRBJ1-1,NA,TGTGCCAGCAGTGAACTGGGGGTGGCCACTGAAGCTTTCTTT,CASSELGVATEAFF
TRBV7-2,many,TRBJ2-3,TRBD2,TGTGCCAGCAGCTTTGGCCTAGCGGGCACAGATACGCAGTATTTT,CASSFGLAGTDTQYF
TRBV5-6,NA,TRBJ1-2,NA,TGTGCCAGCAGCCCAACGGGCTTTGCAGACTATGGCTACACCTTC,CASSPTGFADYGYTF
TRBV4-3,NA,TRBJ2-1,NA,TGCGCCAGCAGCCAATTAAGGCCAAGCCACAATGAGCAGTTCTTC,CASSQLRPSHNEQFF
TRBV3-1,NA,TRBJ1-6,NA,TGTGCCAGCAGCCGGTTAACAGCTGATAATTCACCCCTCCACTTT,CASSRLTADNSPLHF
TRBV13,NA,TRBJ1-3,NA,TGTGCCAGCAGCTTGGGCAGCTCTGGAAACACCATATATTTT,CASSLGSSGNTIYF
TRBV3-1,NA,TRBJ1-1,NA,TGTGCCAGCAGCCTTTTCGGCAGGGTGAACACTGAAGCTTTCTTT,CASSLFGRVNTEAFF
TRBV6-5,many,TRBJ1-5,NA,TGTGCCAGCAGGAGACAGACCAATCAGCCCCAGCATTTT,CASRRQTNQPQHF
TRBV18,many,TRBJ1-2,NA,TGTGCCAGCTCACTTGGGACGGTAAACTATGGCTACACCTTC,CASSLGTVNYGYTF
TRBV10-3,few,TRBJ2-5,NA,TGTGCCATCAGTGATTCGCCTAGGACCCCCCAAGAGACCCAGTACTTC,CAISDSPRTPQETQYF
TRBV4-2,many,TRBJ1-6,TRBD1,TGTGCCAGCAGCCAACCACAGGGGTCACCCCTCCACTTT,CASSQPQGSPLHF
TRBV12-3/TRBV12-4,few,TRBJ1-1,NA,TGTGCCAGCAGGGCCCCCCGGGACACCACTGAAGCTTTCTTT,CASRAPRDTTEAFF
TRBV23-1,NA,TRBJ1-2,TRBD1,TGCGCCAGGACCGGGGACAGGGCTCACTATGGCTACACCTTC,CARTGDRAHYGYTF
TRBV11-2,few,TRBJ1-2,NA,TGTGCCAGCAGCTCGCCACGACAGACTAACTATGGCTACACCTTC,CASSSPRQTNYGYTF
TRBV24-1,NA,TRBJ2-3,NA,TGTGCCACCAGTGATGGGGCTACAGATACGCAGTATTTT,CATSDGATDTQYF
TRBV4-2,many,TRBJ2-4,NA,TGTGCCAGCAGCCCCGCTTCTGGGGGGTCCAAAAACATTCAGTACTTC,CASSPASGGSKNIQYF
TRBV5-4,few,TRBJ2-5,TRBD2,TGTGCCAGCAGATTAGGACTAGCGGGTGGGGAGACCCAGTACTTC,CASRLGLAGGETQYF
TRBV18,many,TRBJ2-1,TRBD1,TGTGCCAGCTCTCCCGGGACAGGGAATGAGCAGTTCTTC,CASSPGTGNEQFF
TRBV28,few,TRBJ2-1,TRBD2,TGTGCCAGCAGCCCAGGTCGCGGGACTACTACACACCACAATGAGCAGTTCTTC,CASSPGRGTTTHHNEQFF